This T cell receptor (beta chain) was captured by sequencing in a study of siplizumab effects on memory and regulatory T cells. The protocol was immunoSEQ multiplex PCR, while the TCRdb copy is restricted to in-frame clones and leaves out a portion. The sample records approximately 91,000 clones, approximately 95% being singletons. Study findings and constraints: Siplizumab gave mappable alloreactive CD4+ clones an average Treg-derived fraction of under 75%, against under 35% in controls. A naive or memory phenotype could not be assigned to roughly 80-96% of the proliferating CD4+ or CD8+ clones. Fewer alloreactive sequences mapped to unstimulated CD4+ memory cells under siplizumab. The naive T cell population seemed more diverse than memory cells and seemed a major contributor to the alloresponse.

The CDR3 consists of 15 residues. From germline, CDR1 is MNHEY and CDR2 SMNVEV (reference sequence). Trimming left V 5 bases short and J 2 bases short, with 15 bases between. A note on this clone: Its antigen is currently unknown.

The chain couples TRBV27 to TRBJ1-1; D is possibly TRBD1 (6 bases). This receptor was taken from a human donor in good health. What was sequenced was CD8+ T cells sorted from blood. CDR3 in amino acids: CASSPPPDRNTEAFF. CDR3 DNA sequence: TGTGCCAGCAGTCCTCCTCCGGACAGAAACACTGAAGCTTTCTTT.